Listed here is a single TCR beta chain. Between the trimmed V and J ends, which lost 6 bases and 10 bases, there was a span of 10 bases. Germline V gene sequence: CDR1 MNHEY, CDR2 SVGAGI. The CDR3 consists of 11 residues. TCR libraries were built from 500 to 600 ng of total RNA by linear amplification. TCRdb re-called the reads with MiXCR, one entry per CDR3 protein. The table shows approximately 180,000 distinct CDR3 sequences, with about four fifths occurring only once. The data were obtained in a study of healthy donors' naive CD4 and CD8 T cells. V and J are TRBV6-5 and TRBJ2-1; D is possibly TRBD2 (5 bases). This receptor was identified in a pool of human donors in good health; the sample pools cells from several healthy donors. Material: naive CD4+ and CD8+ T cells sorted from blood, pooled from several donors. CDR3 DNA sequence: TGTGCCAGCAGGACCCCGGGGGAGCAGTTCTTC. Translated: CASRTPGEQFF.